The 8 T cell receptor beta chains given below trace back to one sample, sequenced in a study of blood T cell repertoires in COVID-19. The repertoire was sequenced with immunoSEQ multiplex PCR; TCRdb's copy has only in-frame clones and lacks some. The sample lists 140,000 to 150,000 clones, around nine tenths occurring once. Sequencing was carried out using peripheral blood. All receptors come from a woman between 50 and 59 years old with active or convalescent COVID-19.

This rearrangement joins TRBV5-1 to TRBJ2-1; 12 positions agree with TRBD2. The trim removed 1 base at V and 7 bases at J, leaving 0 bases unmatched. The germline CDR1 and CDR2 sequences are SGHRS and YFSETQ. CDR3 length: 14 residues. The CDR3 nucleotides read TGCGCCAGCAGCTTGACTAGCGGGAGGAATGAGCAGTTCTTC. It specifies CASSLTSGRNEQFF.

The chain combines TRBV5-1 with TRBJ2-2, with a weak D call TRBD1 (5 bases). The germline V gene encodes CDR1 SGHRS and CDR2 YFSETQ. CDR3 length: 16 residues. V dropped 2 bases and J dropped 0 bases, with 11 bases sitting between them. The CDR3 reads CASSFRAGTNTGELFF. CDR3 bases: TGCGCCAGCAGCTTTAGGGCAGGGACGAACACCGGGGAGCTGTTTTTT.

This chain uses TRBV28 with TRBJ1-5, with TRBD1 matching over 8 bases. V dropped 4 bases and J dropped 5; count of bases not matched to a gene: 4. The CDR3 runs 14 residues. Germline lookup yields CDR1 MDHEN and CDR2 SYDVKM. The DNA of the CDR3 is TGTGCCAGCAGTTCCGGACAGGGAGATCAGCCCCAGCATTTT. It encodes CASSSGQGDQPQHF.

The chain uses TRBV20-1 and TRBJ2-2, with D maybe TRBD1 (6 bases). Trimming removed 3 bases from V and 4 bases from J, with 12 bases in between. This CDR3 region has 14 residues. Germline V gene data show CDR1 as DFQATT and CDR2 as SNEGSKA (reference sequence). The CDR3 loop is CSASNRESTGELFF. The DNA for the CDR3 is TGCAGTGCTAGTAACAGGGAGAGCACCGGGGAGCTGTTTTTT.

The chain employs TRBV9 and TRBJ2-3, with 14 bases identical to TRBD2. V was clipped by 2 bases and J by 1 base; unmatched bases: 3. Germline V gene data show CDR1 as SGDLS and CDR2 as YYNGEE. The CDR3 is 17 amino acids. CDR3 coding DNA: TGTGCCAGCAGCGTCGGACTAGCGGGGGGCGGCACAGATACGCAGTATTTT. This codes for CASSVGLAGGGTDTQYF.

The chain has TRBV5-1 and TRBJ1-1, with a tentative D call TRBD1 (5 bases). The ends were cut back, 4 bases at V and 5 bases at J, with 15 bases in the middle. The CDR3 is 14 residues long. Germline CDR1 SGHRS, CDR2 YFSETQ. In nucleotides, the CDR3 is TGCGCCAGCAGCCCGGACACTCCCTATACTGAAGCTTTCTTT. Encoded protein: CASSPDTPYTEAFF.

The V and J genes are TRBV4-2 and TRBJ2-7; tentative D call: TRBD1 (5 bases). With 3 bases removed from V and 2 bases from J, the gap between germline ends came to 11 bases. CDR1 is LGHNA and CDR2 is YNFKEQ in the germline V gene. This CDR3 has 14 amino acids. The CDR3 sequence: CASSQETATYEQYF. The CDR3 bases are TGTGCCAGCAGCCAGGAGACAGCTACCTACGAGCAGTACTTC.

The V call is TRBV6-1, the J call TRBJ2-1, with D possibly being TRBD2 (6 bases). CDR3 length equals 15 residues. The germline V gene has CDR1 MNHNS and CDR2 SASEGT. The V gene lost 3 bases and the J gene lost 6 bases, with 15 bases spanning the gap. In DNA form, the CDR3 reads TGTGCCAGCAGTGACCTCTGGGGGGTTTCCAATGAGCAGTTCTTC. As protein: CASSDLWGVSNEQFF.